Sequencing of this T cell receptor beta chain was carried out in a study of T cell repertoires in cytomegalovirus infection (dated by TCRdb to between 2017 and 2020). Looking at the study overall: Recently identified HLA-C-restricted CMV epitopes, whose presentation resists viral immunomodulation, were targeted by peptide stimulations together with well-studied HLA-B-restricted epitopes. Because public TCR beta signatures pointed to carriage of CMV infection together with the matching HLA type, the HLA type of each donor mattered for the analysis.

Sample treatment or condition, as interpreted from the label and publication: in vitro stimulation with specific CMV peptide epitopes to enrich CMV-specific T cells. V sheds 6 bases and J sheds 0 bases, leaving 15 bases between their ends. According to the germline V gene, CDR1 reads SGHRS and CDR2 reads YFSETQ. The CDR3 runs 15 residues from the cysteine to the phenylalanine. The read is trimmed to its CDR3 DNA, 45 bases read in frame from base 1. The reads were generated on an Illumina HiSeq 1500. TCRdb passed the public sequencing reads through fastp at Q25 and MiXCR, retaining productive beta sequences. Identical CDR3 proteins give one entry, which carries the most common genes and DNA. For this sample the table gives tens of thousands of distinct CDR3 sequences, of which approximately 24% were detected only once. The ten biggest clones cover about half of the sample. Study-wide findings and limitations: Cumulative frequency of public TCR beta family members discriminated carriers of CMV infection plus the relevant HLA type in this cohort and an independent 352-donor cohort. The ex vivo response was dominated by HLA-C-restricted CMV-specific TCR beta clonotypes, which also provided the single most frequent clonotype in two of eight donors.

Concerning this clonotype itself: No antigen is known for it. No clone much larger than this one lies a single base away; base qualities are absent.

The specimen was CD8+ T cells from cultured PBMCs, collected from culture after CMV antigen stimulation. Recombination joined TRBV5-1 with TRBJ1-1; there is no confident call for the D gene. This TCR derives from a human donor in good health (CMV status not recorded). Some clones in this sample may be carry-over from other donors' samples. CDR3 loop: CASTPGRIMNTEAFF. The nucleotides are TGCGCCAGCACGCCAGGACGAATTATGAACACTGAAGCTTTCTTT.